This passage covers 27 T cell receptor beta chains from one sample sequenced in a study of cytomegalovirus exposure and HLA in healthy donors. PCR primers comprised 60 Vbeta and 13 Jbeta primers. Assay used: immunoSEQ multiplex PCR; TCRdb lists only in-frame clones, some missing. The table lists about 120,000 clones, about three quarters of them singletons. The sample consisted of PBMCs. Receptor source: a female donor in good health and CMV-seronegative.

The rearrangement joins TRBV11-3 to TRBJ2-5; no firm D call. Germline V gene lookup returns CDR1 SGHNT and CDR2 YENEEA. The CDR3 is 13 amino acids. The V and J ends lost 4 bases and 5 bases respectively, with 11 bases between them. This CDR3 reads CASSSDQLETQYF. In nucleotides, the CDR3 is TGTGCCAGCAGCTCAGACCAGTTGGAGACCCAGTACTTC.

The rearrangement joins TRBV11-2 to TRBJ2-5; 9 bases map to TRBD1. The length of the CDR3 is 15 residues. Germline assignment: CDR1 SGHAT and CDR2 FQNNGV. Losses at the gene ends were 3 bases for V and 13 bases for J; bases not matched to a gene: 15. The CDR3 bases are TGTGCCAGCAGCTTTATCGGGACAGGGTTTCCATCTGGGTACTTC. Amino acids: CASSFIGTGFPSGYF.

V usage is TRBV28 and J usage is TRBJ1-5; D remains unclear. The CDR3 loop spans 15 amino acids. Germline-derived CDR1 and CDR2 are MDHEN and SYDVKM. Deletions cut 8 bases from V and 0 bases from J, with 14 bases between. CDR3 in amino acids: CASRRETDSNQPQHF. The CDR3 coding sequence is TGTGCCAGCCGACGAGAAACAGATAGCAATCAGCCCCAGCATTTT.

This chain joins TRBV5-6 and TRBJ1-1; D might be TRBD1 (5 bases). V was trimmed by 5 bases and J by 4 bases, leaving 21 bases between them. Germline values: CDR1 SGHDT, CDR2 YYEEEE. This CDR3 is built from 16 residues. CDR3 coding DNA: TGTGCCAGCAGTCCCCAACCGGCATCCGGGGGCACTGAAGCTTTCTTT. It is translated as CASSPQPASGGTEAFF.

This sequence joins TRBV5-1 and TRBJ1-4; 8 positions agree with TRBD1. Unmatched junction bases numbered 10, after V lost 4 bases and J lost 8 bases. Germline V gene data show CDR1 as SGHRS and CDR2 as YFSETQ. The CDR3 runs 15 residues. The CDR3 DNA reads as TGCGCCAGCAGCACCCCGGGACAGGCGGGCGAAAAACTGTTTTTT. It is translated as CASSTPGQAGEKLFF.

This chain links TRBV18 with TRBJ2-7; D may be TRBD2 (5 bases). The CDR3 runs 12 residues. The germline CDR1 and CDR2 sequences are KGHSH and LQKENI. With 3 bases removed from V and 7 bases from J, the gap between germline ends came to 10 bases. CDR3 residues: CASSPAGGEQYF. DNA for the CDR3: TGTGCCAGCTCACCGGCAGGCGGGGAGCAGTACTTC.

The V gene is TRBV2, the J gene TRBJ2-3, with D perhaps matching TRBD1 (5 bases). This CDR3 has 13 amino acids. The V end was cut by 8 bases, the J end by 2 bases, with 11 bases between. Germline values: CDR1 SNHLY, CDR2 FYNNEI. The CDR3 region is CASAWGLTDTQYF. Here the CDR3 DNA reads TGTGCCAGCGCCTGGGGCCTCACAGATACGCAGTATTTT.

The chain is built from TRBV18 and TRBJ1-2; D gene unclear. The CDR3 length is 13 residues. The V end lost 3 bases, the J end lost 3 bases, and 8 bases lay between the germline ends. CDR1 KGHSH and CDR2 LQKENI come from the germline V gene. CDR3 loop: CASSPGQHYGYTF. For the CDR3, the DNA is TGTGCCAGCTCACCGGGCCAGCACTATGGCTACACCTTC.

This chain joins TRBV5-4 and TRBJ2-2; D might be TRBD2 (6 bases). The CDR3 has 15 amino acids. From germline, CDR1 is SGHNT and CDR2 YYREEE (reference sequence). Trimming took 5 bases from V and 3 from J, leaving 14 bases between them. This CDR3 is CASRPGTLDTGELFF. CDR3 sequence (DNA): TGTGCCAGCAGGCCCGGGACTTTGGACACCGGGGAGCTGTTTTTT.

The V gene is TRBV27, the J gene TRBJ2-5; 12 bases agree with TRBD2. Germline trimming cut 10 bases from V and 2 bases from J; bases unmatched to any gene: 14. The CDR3 runs 17 residues. Looked up from germline, CDR1 is MNHEY and CDR2 is SMNVEV (reference sequence). The chain's CDR3 is CATTVRLAGVWQETQYF. CDR3 in DNA: TGTGCCACTACGGTTCGACTAGCGGGAGTTTGGCAAGAGACCCAGTACTTC.

The chain has TRBV7-3 and TRBJ1-2; 11 bases are shared with TRBD1. This CDR3 contains 13 residues. With V trimmed by 5 bases and J by 9 bases, 5 bases remained unmatched. CDR1 and CDR2 (germline): SGHTA, FQGTGA. The CDR3 DNA follows: TGTGCCAGCAGCCTCGGACAGGGGGCAAGCTACACCTTC. This sequence encodes CASSLGQGASYTF.

The chain has TRBV7-9 and TRBJ2-3; 8 bases agree with TRBD2. CDR3 length: 15 amino acids. J lost 1 base, V lost 3 bases, and 3 bases had no gene match. CDR1 is SEHNR and CDR2 is FQNEAQ in the germline V gene (reference sequence). The CDR3 is CASSFGLAGTDTQYF. DNA for the CDR3: TGTGCCAGCAGCTTTGGACTAGCCGGCACAGATACGCAGTATTTT.

The chain has TRBV5-1 and TRBJ2-5, with 9 bases aligning to TRBD2. After removal of 2 bases from V and 2 bases from J, the junction contained 7 bases not matched to a gene. This CDR3 contains 16 residues. CDR1 and CDR2 (germline): SGHRS, YFSETQ. The CDR3 region has the DNA TGCGCCAGCAGCTTTGGTAGCGGGAGAGGGCAAGAGACCCAGTACTTC. Translating gives CASSFGSGRGQETQYF.

This clone showed up just a few times. The chain employs TRBV18 and TRBJ2-5; 10 nucleotides line up with TRBD2. CDR1 KGHSH and CDR2 LQKENI come from the germline V gene. J was trimmed by 2 bases and V by 2 bases; bases with no gene match: 5. There are 16 residues in the CDR3. The CDR3 loop is CASSPLATSGQETQYF. The CDR3 DNA reads as TGTGCCAGCTCACCATTGGCGACTAGCGGGCAAGAGACCCAGTACTTC.

The rearrangement joins TRBV10-3 to TRBJ2-1; D possibly corresponds to TRBD2 (6 bases). The V gene's germline CDR1 is ENHRY and CDR2 SYGVKD. Trimming left V 11 bases short and J 0 bases short, with 14 bases between. The CDR3 has 14 residues. CDR3 loop: CAATSPSSYNEQFF. CDR3 sequence (DNA): TGTGCCGCCACTAGCCCTAGCTCCTACAATGAGCAGTTCTTC.

Points on this clone: At one boundary the junction diverges from the germline segment, which might be a read error. CDR3 residues: CSSSPRDSYQETQYF. The CDR3 DNA follows: TGTTCCAGCAGCCCCCGGGACAGTTATCAAGAGACCCAGTACTTC. This chain uses TRBV7-9 with TRBJ2-5, with 7 bases that match TRBD1. The CDR3 is 15 amino acids. The germline CDR1 and CDR2 sequences are SEHNR and FQNEAQ (reference sequence).

The chain combines TRBV5-1 with TRBJ2-3; D remains unclear. V lost 8 bases and J lost 1, with 11 bases in between. Germline CDR1 and CDR2: SGHRS and YFSETQ. This CDR3 is built from 13 residues. The CDR3 loop is CARTRYGTDTQYF. The CDR3 bases are TGCGCCAGGACGAGGTATGGCACAGATACGCAGTATTTT.

The genes are TRBV13 and TRBJ2-7, with D perhaps matching TRBD2 (7 bases). CDR1 PRHDT and CDR2 FYEKMQ come from the germline V gene (reference sequence). The CDR3 has 13 residues. V gave up 2 bases and J gave up 7 bases, with 12 bases separating them. The CDR3 region is CASSLKGGGEQYF. The CDR3 DNA is TGTGCCAGCAGCTTAAAGGGGGGGGGTGAGCAGTACTTC.

This chain joins TRBV19 and TRBJ1-2; perhaps TRBD1 as D (6 bases). Trimming removed 4 bases from V and 0 bases from J, with 12 bases in between. Germline V CDR1 and CDR2: LNHDA, SQIVND (reference sequence). This CDR3 contains 15 residues. The CDR3 DNA is TGTGCCAGTAGTAGGGGACACGGAGCTAACTATGGCTACACCTTC. Protein sequence: CASSRGHGANYGYTF. Together with reference TRBV19 and TRBJ1-2, the CDR3 gives the full variable domain: DGGITQSPKYLFRKEGQNVTLSCEQNLNHDAMYWYRQDPGQGLRLIYYSQIVNDFQKGDIAEGYSVSREKKESFPLTVTSAQKNPTAFYLCASSRGHGANYGYTFGSGTRLTVV.

The chain has TRBV9 and TRBJ2-5; 7 positions match TRBD2. Germline-derived CDR1 and CDR2 are SGDLS and YYNGEE. Losses at the gene ends were 6 bases for V and 1 base for J; bases not matched to a gene: 9. The CDR3 is made up of 15 amino acids. This CDR3 reads CASTASGRPQETQYF. The CDR3 DNA sequence: TGTGCCAGCACGGCTAGCGGAAGACCCCAAGAGACCCAGTACTTC.

This clone was recorded only once. This chain's CDR3 is CASSSTEGTEAFF. CDR3 coding DNA: TGTGCCAGCAGCTCGACAGAAGGGACTGAAGCTTTCTTT. The rearrangement joins TRBV5-4 to TRBJ1-1, with D tentatively TRBD1 (5 bases). From germline, CDR1 is SGHNT and CDR2 YYREEE (reference sequence). V lost 3 bases and J lost 5, with 11 bases in between. This CDR3 region has 13 residues.

This rearrangement joins TRBV4-1 to TRBJ1-5; 7 nucleotides align to TRBD1. The germline V gene encodes CDR1 MGHRA and CDR2 YSYEKL. Losses at the gene ends were 3 bases for V and 2 bases for J; bases not matched to a gene: 4. The length of the CDR3 is 15 residues. The CDR3 DNA is TGCGCCAGCAGCCAGACAGGGATCGGCAATCAGCCCCAGCATTTT. Amino acid sequence: CASSQTGIGNQPQHF.

The chain joins TRBV28 to TRBJ2-5; 8 bases are a match to TRBD1. With the DNA end fitting TRBJ2-7 better, the J assignment may be wrong. This CDR3 contains 15 residues. Per the germline V gene, CDR1 is MDHEN and CDR2 is SYDVKM. The chain's CDR3 is CASSLAGGGTYEQYF. The CDR3 DNA follows: TGTGCCAGCAGTTTAGCAGGGGGCGGCACCTACGAGCAGTACTTC.

This clone came up once. J is TRBJ1-1 and V is TRBV19, with D possibly matching TRBD1 (5 bases). The CDR3 has 15 amino acids. From germline, CDR1 is LNHDA and CDR2 SQIVND (reference sequence). The ends were cut back, 1 base at V and 3 bases at J, with 12 bases in the middle. CDR3 region: CASSIAGTRDTEAFF. The CDR3 region has the DNA TGTGCCAGTAGTATAGCGGGGACTAGGGACACTGAAGCTTTCTTT.

The chain employs TRBV27 and TRBJ1-2, with D perhaps TRBD1 (6 bases). Per germline, CDR1 MNHEY and CDR2 SMNVEV (reference sequence). The CDR3 runs to 14 residues. Trimming cost V 5 bases and J 4 bases, with 14 bases left between them. The CDR3: CASSALTGGYGYTF. CDR3 nucleotide sequence: TGTGCCAGCAGTGCCTTGACAGGCGGCTATGGCTACACCTTC.

The chain recombines TRBV27 with TRBJ2-3, with TRBD2 identical over 13 bases. V lost 4 bases and J lost 6; bases outside the gene matches: 13. Germline lookup yields CDR1 MNHEY and CDR2 SMNVEV (reference sequence). The CDR3 has 18 residues. CDR3 sequence: CASSSWTSGSPYGDTQYF. CDR3 coding DNA: TGTGCCAGCAGTTCCTGGACTAGCGGGAGTCCATATGGGGATACGCAGTATTTT.

The chain uses TRBV7-8 and TRBJ1-6; 8 nucleotides align to TRBD1. The V segment lost 4 bases and the J segment 0 bases; nucleotides outside the gene matches: 8. From germline, CDR1 is SGHVS and CDR2 FQNEAQ. This CDR3 is 18 amino acids long. This CDR3 reads CASSSIRDRSSYNSPLHF. The CDR3 DNA follows: TGTGCCAGCAGCTCTATTAGGGACAGGAGCTCCTATAATTCACCCCTCCACTTT.